This T cell receptor beta chain was recorded in a study of spatial heterogeneity in lung cancer (dated by TCRdb to the late 2010s). Describing the broader study: The donors were around 69 patients from the lung TRACERx cohort who had early-stage, untreated non-small cell lung cancer. At surgery, both alpha and beta chains were TCR-sequenced in roughly 200 tumor regions, roughly 64 matched nontumor lung samples and over 50 PBMC samples. Follow-up PBMC samples were sequenced whenever available, with the median time to follow-up being approximately two years after resection. In non-small cell lung cancer, the study quantitatively compared TCR alpha and beta repertoires across several tumor regions, matched nontumor lung, and blood. Nonsynonymous mutation counts, determined by whole-exome sequencing of tumor tissue, were related to TCR repertoire features. Beta-chain transcripts were consistently detected in greater numbers than alpha-chain transcripts, which likely reflected higher beta-chain transcript abundance. In the raw uncorrected reads, each unique combination of TCR and UMI appeared on average more than ten times.

To prepare the library, 5' RACE was applied. Sequenced on a NextSeq 500. In the TCR library protocol, a unique molecular identifier was attached to each TCR cDNA molecule so that PCR and sequencing errors could be corrected. Turning to the authors' computational methods: TCR identification, UMI-based error correction and CDR3 extraction were performed with Decombinator tools. Expanded TCRs were defined as those above a frequency of 2 per 1,000, corresponding to the top 1% of the tumor frequency distribution. Renyi diversity was calculated using the R vegan package after each repertoire was subsampled 100 times to 5,000 TCRs. To build CDR3 similarity networks, amino acid triplet string-kernel similarity was used, and CDR3s were connected when their pairwise similarity was above 0.82. TCRdb took the public reads, trimmed them with fastp at Q25, ran MiXCR for clone calling and kept in-frame beta chains. Records with the same CDR3 protein are collapsed into one entry carrying the most frequent genes and DNA. TCRdb, rather than the study authors, made the V and J calls. The sample table holds about 87,000 distinct CDR3 sequences, of which 19% were seen once. 20% to 25% of the sample is in the top ten clones.

Note on this clonotype: Its binding antigen is unknown. There are no base qualities to consult, and no much larger clone falls within one base.

As encoded in the germline V gene, CDR1 is SGHTA while CDR2 is FQGNSA. V loses 5 bases, J loses 3 bases, and the germline ends lie 8 bases apart. Taken from cysteine to phenylalanine, the CDR3 has 12 residues. The only DNA kept is the CDR3, 36 bases in frame from the first base. This sample's time point label indicates: blood at routine non-recurrence follow-up after resection. TCR sequencing used whole RNA extracted from tumor and nontumor lung tissue, or from cryopreserved PBMC samples, without cell sorting. Only patients for whom sufficient RNA was available from at least two tumor regions were selected for TCR sequencing. On the study overall, not on this receptor specifically: Ubiquitous expanded tumor TCRs showed up in blood more often at tumor resection than at routine follow-up. Additional single-cell paired TCR alpha and beta sequencing was considered necessary to confirm, at a functional level, the hypothesis that regional TCRs recognize regional mutations. Only roughly 15 patients were included in the comparisons of baseline and follow-up blood repertoires.

Here the chain combines TRBV7-2 and TRBJ2-7, with no confidently assigned D gene. This receptor was taken from a male donor with early-stage non-small cell lung cancer. Sample: PBMCs, taken at follow-up. The bases read TGTGCCAGCAGCACAACGCGCTACGAGCAGTACTTC. It encodes CASSTTRYEQYF.